These T cell receptor beta chains were read from a single sample in a study of OX40 agonist ivuxolimab in advanced cancers. Only in-frame clones appear in the TCRdb table, and some are missing; sequencing was by immunoSEQ multiplex PCR. The top ten hold 0.48% of the sample, which has about 110,000 clones, roughly nine tenths seen once. The starting material was CD4+ or CD8+ T cells sorted from blood, obtained in a trial of the OX40 agonist ivuxolimab. The receptors here all came from an adult with an advanced solid tumor such as melanoma, head and neck, liver or kidney cancer. Both conserved end residues are part of each CDR3. The order of the fields is clone size, CDR3 length, V gene, D gene, J gene, CDR3 protein, CDR3 DNA. D genes are given only for firm matches. Size values are once, few and many counts, or a class for expanded clones, and some rows have none.

>.|14|TRBV19|.|TRBJ1-4
CASSISSGNEKLFF
TGTGCCAGTAGTATTAGTAGTGGGAATGAAAAACTGTTTTTT
>.|14|TRBV10-3|.|TRBJ1-3
CAISEAGSGNTIYF
TGTGCCATCAGTGAGGCAGGGTCTGGAAACACCATATATTTT
>.|16|TRBV7-8|.|TRBJ2-3
CASSGQGLPNQDTQYF
TGTGCCAGCAGCGGGCAGGGACTCCCCAACCAAGATACGCAGTATTTT
>.|14|TRBV6-1|TRBD1|TRBJ1-2
CASSAGQRIYGYTF
TGTGCCAGCAGTGCGGGACAGCGAATCTATGGCTACACCTTC
>.|14|TRBV6-6|.|TRBJ2-7
CASSYHTSMGEQYF
TGTGCCAGCAGTTACCATACTTCTATGGGAGAGCAGTACTTC
>once|12|TRBV7-2|.|TRBJ1-1
CASSLAPPEAFF
TGTGCCAGCAGCTTAGCGCCCCCAGAAGCTTTCTTT
>.|13|TRBV7-9|TRBD1|TRBJ1-6
CASSDRESSPLHF
TGTGCCAGCAGTGACAGGGAGAGTTCACCCCTCCACTTT
>.|12|TRBV29-1|.|TRBJ1-2
CSVGVAGDGYTF
TGCAGCGTTGGGGTGGCAGGGGATGGCTACACCTTC
>.|12|TRBV29-1|.|TRBJ2-1
CSVEVVIGSLLF
TGCAGCGTTGAAGTGGTAATAGGCAGTTTACTCTTC
>.|16|TRBV6-4|TRBD2|TRBJ2-3
CASSLTSGGARDTQYF
TGTGCCAGCAGTCTCACTAGCGGGGGGGCCAGAGATACGCAGTATTTT
>.|18|TRBV11-2|TRBD1|TRBJ2-6
CASSSSRQGARGANVLTF
TGTGCCAGCAGCTCATCTCGACAGGGGGCGCGCGGGGCCAACGTCCTGACTTTC
>once|13|TRBV29-1|.|TRBJ2-1
CSVDQVQLNEQFF
TGCAGCGTTGATCAGGTACAGTTGAATGAGCAGTTCTTC
>.|16|TRBV18|TRBD1|TRBJ1-2
CASSPPLGQGPYGYTF
TGTGCCAGCTCGCCACCGTTGGGACAGGGTCCCTATGGCTACACCTTC
>.|14|TRBV7-9|.|TRBJ2-3
CASSLDSGVSTQYF
TGTGCCAGCAGCTTAGATTCAGGGGTTAGTACGCAGTATTTT
>few|13|TRBV6-6|TRBD1|TRBJ1-2
CASTRGQGYGYTF
TGTGCCAGCACCAGAGGACAGGGCTATGGCTACACCTTC
>.|13|TRBV27|.|TRBJ1-5
CASSLRRNQPQHF
TGTGCCAGCAGTCTCAGACGGAATCAGCCCCAGCATTTT
>.|14|TRBV28|TRBD1|TRBJ2-7
CASSQQGTSYEQYF
TGTGCCAGTTCCCAACAGGGGACCTCCTACGAGCAGTACTTC
>.|16|TRBV11-2|TRBD2|TRBJ2-3
CASSSLAGPHTDTQYF
TGTGCCAGCAGCTCCCTAGCGGGGCCTCACACAGATACGCAGTATTTT
>.|16|TRBV19|TRBD2|TRBJ2-1
CASSMKSGGAYNEQFF
TGTGCCAGTAGTATGAAGAGCGGGGGCGCCTACAATGAGCAGTTCTTC
>.|13|TRBV7-9|.|TRBJ2-7
CASSPDRSYEQYF
TGTGCCAGCAGTCCGGACAGAAGCTACGAGCAGTACTTC
>.|16|TRBV18|.|TRBJ2-2
CASSPPGAPNTGELFF
TGTGCCAGCTCACCCCCTGGAGCCCCAAACACCGGGGAGCTGTTTTTT
>.|18|TRBV19|TRBD2|TRBJ2-3
CASSIPSGGLRGTDTQYF
TGTGCCAGTAGTATACCCAGCGGGGGGCTGAGAGGCACAGATACGCAGTATTTT
>.|13|TRBV7-9|.|TRBJ1-2
CASSRDKDYGYTF
TGTGCCAGCAGCCGGGACAAGGACTATGGCTACACCTTC
>.|15|TRBV5-1|.|TRBJ2-1
CASSLGQALINEQFF
TGCGCCAGCAGCTTGGGGCAGGCCCTTATCAATGAGCAGTTCTTC
>.|14|TRBV7-9|TRBD2|TRBJ2-7
CASSIRSSGGEQYF
TGTGCCAGCAGCATTAGATCCTCGGGGGGCGAGCAGTACTTC
>once|13|TRBV6-5|.|TRBJ1-1
CASSRQTNTEAFF
TGTGCCAGCAGCAGACAGACCAACACTGAAGCTTTCTTT
>.|16|TRBV7-6|.|TRBJ2-2
CASSSTWGDSPGELFF
TGTGCCAGCAGCTCTACTTGGGGAGACTCCCCCGGGGAGCTGTTTTTT
>.|14|TRBV5-5|TRBD1|TRBJ1-1
CASSYGQGGTEAFF
TGTGCCAGCAGCTACGGACAGGGGGGCACTGAAGCTTTCTTT
>.|11|TRBV6-1|.|TRBJ2-7
CASSEVPAQYF
TGTGCCAGCAGTGAAGTCCCCGCGCAGTACTTC
>.|16|TRBV28|.|TRBJ1-3
CASSLAQMISGNTIYF
TGTGCCAGCAGTTTGGCACAGATGATCTCTGGAAACACCATATATTTT
>few|16|TRBV9|.|TRBJ2-3
CASSVVASGSTDTQYF
TGTGCCAGCAGCGTAGTGGCGAGCGGGTCCACAGATACGCAGTATTTT
>.|12|TRBV28|.|TRBJ1-2
CASSGQRYGYTF
TGTGCCAGCAGCGGACAGAGATATGGCTACACCTTC
>.|17|TRBV4-3|.|TRBJ1-6
CASSQSSGTFSNSPLHF
TGCGCCAGCAGCCAATCATCCGGGACATTCAGTAATTCACCCCTCCACTTT
>.|17|TRBV7-8|TRBD1|TRBJ1-6
CASSARGLRSYNSPLHF
TGTGCCAGCAGCGCCAGGGGGCTCCGCTCCTATAATTCACCCCTCCACTTT
>once|13|TRBV7-6|.|TRBJ2-7
CASSRDFSYEQYF
TGTGCCAGCAGCCGGGACTTCTCCTACGAGCAGTACTTC
>.|14|TRBV6-5|.|TRBJ1-5
CASSGGLSNQPQHF
TGTGCCAGCAGCGGGGGATTAAGCAATCAGCCCCAGCATTTT
>.|17|TRBV28|.|TRBJ2-3
CASSFRGQGTSTDTQYF
TGTGCCAGCAGTTTTCGGGGGCAGGGGACTTCCACAGATACGCAGTATTTT
>.|15|TRBV28|.|TRBJ1-5
CASSLGVQGNQPQHF
TGTGCCAGCAGCCTTGGAGTGCAGGGCAATCAGCCCCAGCATTTT
>.|12|TRBV6-1|.|TRBJ1-5
CASTSSNQPQHF
TGTGCCAGCACCTCGAGCAATCAGCCCCAGCATTTT
>.|16|TRBV6-5|.|TRBJ2-2
CASSSVARGNTGELFF
TGTGCCAGCAGTTCCGTCGCCAGGGGTAACACCGGGGAGCTGTTTTTT
>.|17|TRBV7-2|TRBD1|TRBJ1-6
CASSVMTGRDLASPLHF
TGTGCCAGCAGCGTAATGACAGGGAGGGATCTCGCATCACCCCTCCACTTT
>.|13|TRBV30|.|TRBJ1-2
CAWRSKRYYGYTF
TGTGCCTGGAGGTCGAAACGGTACTATGGCTACACCTTC
>once|12|TRBV5-6|.|TRBJ1-1
CASSWGPSEAFF
TGTGCCAGCAGCTGGGGACCGTCCGAAGCTTTCTTT
>.|14|TRBV18|.|TRBJ1-2
CASSEGLLNYGYTF
TGTGCCAGCTCAGAGGGTCTACTTAACTATGGCTACACCTTC
>.|16|TRBV4-2|TRBD2|TRBJ2-3
CASSQVAGAGTDTQYF
TGTGCCAGCAGCCAAGTAGCGGGGGCCGGCACAGATACGCAGTATTTT
>.|14|TRBV7-2|.|TRBJ1-4
CASSLVEGGEKLFF
TGTGCCAGCAGCTTAGTAGAAGGGGGTGAAAAACTGTTTTTT